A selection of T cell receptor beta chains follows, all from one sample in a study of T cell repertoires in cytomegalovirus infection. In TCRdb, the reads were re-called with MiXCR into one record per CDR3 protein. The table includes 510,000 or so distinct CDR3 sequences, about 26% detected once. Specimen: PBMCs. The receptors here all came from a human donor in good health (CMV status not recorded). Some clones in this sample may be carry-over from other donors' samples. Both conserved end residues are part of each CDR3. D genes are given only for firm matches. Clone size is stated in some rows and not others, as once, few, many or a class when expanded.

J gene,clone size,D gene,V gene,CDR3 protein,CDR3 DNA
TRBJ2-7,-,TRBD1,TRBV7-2,CASSSPGTERDEQYF,TGTGCCAGCAGCTCCCCCGGGACAGAGAGGGACGAGCAGTACTTC
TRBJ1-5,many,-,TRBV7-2,CASSPMRGQPQHF,TGTGCCAGCAGCCCCATGCGCGGTCAGCCCCAGCATTTT
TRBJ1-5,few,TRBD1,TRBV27,CASSPHRGGNQPQHF,TGTGCCAGCAGTCCCCACAGGGGCGGCAATCAGCCCCAGCATTTT
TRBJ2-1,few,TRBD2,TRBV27,CASSQAGAYNEQFF,TGTGCCAGCAGTCAAGCGGGAGCTTACAATGAGCAGTTCTTC
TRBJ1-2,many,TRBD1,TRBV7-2,CASSTDRGHGYTF,TGTGCCAGCAGCACGGACAGGGGGCATGGCTACACCTTC
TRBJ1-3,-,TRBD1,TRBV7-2,CASSRTGVGAGNTIYF,TGTGCCAGCAGCAGAACAGGGGTGGGCGCTGGAAACACCATATATTTT
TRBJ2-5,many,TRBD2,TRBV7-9,CASNLASGSIRGESQYF,TGTGCCAGCAACCTGGCTAGCGGGAGTATTAGGGGAGAGTCCCAGTACTTC
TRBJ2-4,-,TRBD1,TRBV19,CASSPRQGLGNIQYF,TGTGCCAGTAGTCCGAGACAGGGGCTCGGAAACATTCAGTACTTC
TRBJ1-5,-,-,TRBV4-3,CASSQAAGGDQPQHF,TGCGCCAGCAGCCAGGCCGCGGGAGGGGATCAGCCCCAGCATTTT
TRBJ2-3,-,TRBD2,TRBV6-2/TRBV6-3,CASTPIAGDHIFGTDTQYF,TGTGCCAGCACCCCAATAGCGGGAGACCATATCTTTGGGACAGATACGCAGTATTTT
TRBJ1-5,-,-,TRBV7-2,CASSFTFNQPQHF,TGTGCCAGCAGCTTCACCTTCAATCAGCCCCAGCATTTT
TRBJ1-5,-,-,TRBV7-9,CASSFEEEGNQPQHF,TGTGCCAGCAGCTTCGAGGAGGAGGGTAATCAGCCCCAGCATTTT
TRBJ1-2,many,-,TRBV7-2,CASSLATQRSGYTF,TGTGCCAGCAGCTTAGCGACACAGAGGAGCGGCTACACCTTC
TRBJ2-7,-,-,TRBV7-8,CASSVRKPPYEQYF,TGTGCCAGCAGCGTTAGAAAACCGCCCTACGAGCAGTACTTC
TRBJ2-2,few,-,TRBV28,CASSLGIMLEAGMNTGELFF,TGTGCCAGCAGTTTAGGGATTATGCTCGAGGCGGGAATGAACACCGGGGAGCTGTTTTTT
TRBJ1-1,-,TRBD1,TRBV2,CASSALGQGNTEAFF,TGTGCCAGCAGCGCCCTTGGACAGGGGAACACTGAAGCTTTCTTT
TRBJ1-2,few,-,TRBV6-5,CASSYSIPRAGYGYTF,TGTGCCAGCAGTTACTCGATTCCCCGGGCAGGCTATGGCTACACCTTC
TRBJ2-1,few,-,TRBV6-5,CASSYSRLNEQFF,TGTGCCAGCAGTTACTCCAGACTGAATGAGCAGTTCTTC
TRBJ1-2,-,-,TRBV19,CASSMWDLDYGYTF,TGTGCCAGTAGTATGTGGGACCTGGACTATGGCTACACCTTC
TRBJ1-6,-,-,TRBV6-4,CASSASRDFNSPLHF,TGTGCCAGCAGTGCCTCCCGCGACTTCAATTCACCCCTCCACTTT
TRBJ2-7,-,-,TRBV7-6,CASSLSFSSAFSYEQYF,TGTGCCAGCAGCTTGAGTTTTTCTAGCGCGTTCTCCTACGAGCAGTACTTC
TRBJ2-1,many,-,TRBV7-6,CASSSDLEGEQFF,TGTGCCAGCAGCTCCGACCTAGAGGGTGAGCAGTTCTTC
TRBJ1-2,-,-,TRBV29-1,CSSGRGYTF,TGCAGCTCTGGACGTGGCTACACCTTC
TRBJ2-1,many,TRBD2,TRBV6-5,CASSYLAGGDEQFF,TGTGCCAGCAGTTATCTAGCGGGAGGGGATGAGCAGTTCTTC
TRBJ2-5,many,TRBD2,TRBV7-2,CASSFPTSATETQYF,TGTGCCAGCAGCTTTCCTACTAGCGCCACAGAGACCCAGTACTTC
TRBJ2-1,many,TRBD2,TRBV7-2,CASSPDGVRGDEQFF,TGTGCCAGCAGCCCAGATGGGGTTCGGGGGGATGAGCAGTTCTTC
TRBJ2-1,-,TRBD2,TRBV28,CASRLPGLADSYNEQFF,TGTGCCAGCAGACTCCCGGGACTAGCGGACTCCTACAATGAGCAGTTCTTC
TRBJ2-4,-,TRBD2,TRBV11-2,CASSPGLAGPVQIQYF,TGTGCCAGCAGCCCGGGACTAGCGGGTCCTGTACAAATTCAGTACTTC
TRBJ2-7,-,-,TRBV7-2,CASSLETGETYEQYF,TGTGCCAGCAGCTTAGAGACGGGAGAAACCTACGAGCAGTACTTC
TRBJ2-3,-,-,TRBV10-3,CAITWQDTQYF,TGTGCCATCACCTGGCAGGATACGCAGTATTTT
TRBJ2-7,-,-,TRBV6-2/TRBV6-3,CASSRPQGGHGEQYF,TGTGCCAGCAGCCGACCCCAAGGGGGGCATGGCGAGCAGTACTTC
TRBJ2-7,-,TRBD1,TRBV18,CASSPTQGYAEQYF,TGTGCCAGCTCACCAACACAGGGGTACGCCGAGCAGTACTTC
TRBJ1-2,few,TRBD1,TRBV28,CASTGGDSPREGYTF,TGTGCCAGCACCGGGGGGGACAGCCCTCGGGAGGGCTACACCTTC
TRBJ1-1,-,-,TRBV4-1,CASSPNRVWSTEAFF,TGCGCCAGCAGCCCTAACAGGGTTTGGAGCACTGAAGCTTTCTTT
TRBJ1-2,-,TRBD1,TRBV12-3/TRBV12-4,CASSFVQGRLGYGYTF,TGTGCCAGCAGTTTCGTACAGGGGAGGTTGGGCTATGGCTACACCTTC
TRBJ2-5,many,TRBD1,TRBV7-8,CASSLKTGDETQYF,TGTGCCAGCAGCCTTAAGACAGGGGATGAGACCCAGTACTTC
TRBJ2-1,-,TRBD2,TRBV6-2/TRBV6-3,CASSYPRLAGMKRSYNEQFF,TGTGCCAGCAGTTACCCCAGGCTAGCGGGTATGAAACGCTCCTACAATGAGCAGTTCTTC
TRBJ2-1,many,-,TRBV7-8,CASSRQSSYNEQFF,TGTGCCAGCAGTCGTCAGAGCTCCTACAATGAGCAGTTCTTC
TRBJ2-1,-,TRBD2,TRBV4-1,CASSFRAGGTLGDEQFF,TGCGCCAGCAGCTTCCGAGCGGGAGGCACCCTAGGCGATGAGCAGTTCTTC
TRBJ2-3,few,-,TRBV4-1,CASSQEPRTDTQYF,TGCGCCAGCAGCCAAGAACCTCGTACAGATACGCAGTATTTT
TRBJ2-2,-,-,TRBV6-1,CASSSPRKLGNTGELFF,TGTGCCAGCAGTTCCCCTCGGAAGCTTGGGAACACCGGGGAGCTGTTTTTT
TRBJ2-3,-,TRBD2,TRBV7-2,CASSSIVLTSGRALGTDTQYF,TGTGCCAGCAGCTCAATAGTGCTGACTAGCGGGAGGGCCCTCGGCACAGATACGCAGTATTTT
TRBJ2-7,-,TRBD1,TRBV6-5,CASRPPPGQGAYEQYF,TGTGCCAGCAGACCCCCCCCGGGACAGGGGGCCTACGAGCAGTACTTC
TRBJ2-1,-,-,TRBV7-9,CAWFTYNEQFF,TGTGCCTGGTTCACCTACAATGAGCAGTTCTTC
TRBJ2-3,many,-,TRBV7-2,CASSYGHSAIAADTQYF,TGTGCCAGCAGCTATGGACACTCGGCGATTGCCGCAGATACGCAGTATTTT
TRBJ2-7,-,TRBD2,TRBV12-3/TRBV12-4,CASSGGGGYEQYF,TGTGCCAGCTCTGGCGGGGGAGGATACGAGCAGTACTTC
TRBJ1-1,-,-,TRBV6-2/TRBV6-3,CASSCRPGSPNTEAFF,TGTGCCAGCAGTTGCCGGCCGGGCTCGCCAAACACTGAAGCTTTCTTT
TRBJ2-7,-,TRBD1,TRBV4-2,CASSRTGQPYEQYF,TGTGCCAGCAGCCGAACGGGACAGCCCTACGAGCAGTACTTC
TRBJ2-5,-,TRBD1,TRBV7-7,CASSPTRGLWETQYF,TGTGCTAGCAGCCCCACCAGGGGGCTGTGGGAGACCCAGTACTTC
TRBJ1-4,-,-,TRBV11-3,CASRDRHNEKLFF,TGTGCCAGCAGGGACAGACATAATGAAAAACTGTTTTTT
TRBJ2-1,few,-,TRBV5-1,CASSPYPAYNEQFF,TGCGCCAGCAGCCCATACCCGGCCTACAATGAGCAGTTCTTC
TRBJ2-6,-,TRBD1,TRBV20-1,CSARGTDGANVLTF,TGCAGTGCTAGGGGGACAGATGGGGCCAACGTCCTGACTTTC
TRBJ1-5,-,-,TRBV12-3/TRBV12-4,CASSLGRAGGNQPQHF,TGTGCCAGCAGTTTAGGCCGAGCGGGGGGAAATCAGCCCCAGCATTTT
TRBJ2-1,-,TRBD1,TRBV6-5,CASTSRRQGAGEQFF,TGTGCCAGCACTTCTAGGAGGCAGGGGGCGGGTGAGCAGTTCTTC
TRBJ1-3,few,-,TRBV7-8,CASSPNRAYSSGNTIYF,TGTGCCAGCAGCCCAAACAGGGCCTATAGCTCTGGAAACACCATATATTTT
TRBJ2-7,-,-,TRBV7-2,CASSQGGVSYEQYF,TGTGCCAGCAGCCAAGGGGGGGTCTCCTACGAGCAGTACTTC
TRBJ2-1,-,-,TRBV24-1,CATSGLQSGDIYNEQFF,TGTGCCACCAGTGGCCTTCAATCGGGGGACATCTACAATGAGCAGTTCTTC
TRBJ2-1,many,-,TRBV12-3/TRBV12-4,CASTLLARNYNEQFF,TGTGCCAGCACCTTGCTGGCGCGGAACTACAATGAGCAGTTCTTC